This T cell receptor beta chain was obtained from a study of OX40 agonist ivuxolimab in advanced cancers. Some clones are missing from TCRdb's copy, which holds only in-frame ones; the method was immunoSEQ multiplex PCR. Among 95,000 to 120,000 clones listed, approximately 90% were seen once. This clone was seen just once. This CDR3 is built from 11 residues. The V segment lost 7 bases and the J segment 8 bases; nucleotides outside the gene matches: 5. Germline assignment: CDR1 GTSNPN and CDR2 SVGIG (reference sequence). The sequence came from an adult with an advanced solid tumor such as melanoma, head and neck, liver or kidney cancer. The source was CD4+ or CD8+ T cells sorted from blood, collected in a trial of the OX40 agonist ivuxolimab. This chain links TRBV30 with TRBJ1-2; 9 nucleotides align to TRBD1. CDR3 coding DNA: TGTGCCTCTGGACAGGGGAGAGGCTACACCTTC. Protein: CASGQGRGYTF.